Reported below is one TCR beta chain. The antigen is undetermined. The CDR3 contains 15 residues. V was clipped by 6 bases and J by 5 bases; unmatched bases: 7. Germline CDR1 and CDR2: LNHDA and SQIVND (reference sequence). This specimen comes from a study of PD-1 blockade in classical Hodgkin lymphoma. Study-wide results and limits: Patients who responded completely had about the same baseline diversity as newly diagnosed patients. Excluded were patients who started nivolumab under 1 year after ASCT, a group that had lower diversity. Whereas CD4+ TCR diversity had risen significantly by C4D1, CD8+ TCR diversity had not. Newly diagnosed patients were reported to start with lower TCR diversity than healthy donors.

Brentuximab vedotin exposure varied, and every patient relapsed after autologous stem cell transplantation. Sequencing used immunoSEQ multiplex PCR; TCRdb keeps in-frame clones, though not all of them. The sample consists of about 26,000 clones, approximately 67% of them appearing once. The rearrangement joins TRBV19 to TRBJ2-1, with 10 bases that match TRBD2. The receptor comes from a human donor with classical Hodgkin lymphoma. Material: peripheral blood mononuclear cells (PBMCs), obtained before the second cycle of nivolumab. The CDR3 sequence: CASSQTGLADNEQFF. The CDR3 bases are TGTGCCAGTAGCCAAACTGGACTAGCGGACAATGAGCAGTTCTTC.